These 9 T cell receptor beta chains were sequenced from one sample in a study of molecular identifiers for immune sequencing clone quantification. TCRdb re-derived calls from the PCR reads in MiXCR, one entry per CDR3 protein. The repertoire has around 40,000 distinct CDR3 sequences, under 25% of them found once; the top ten carry about 1.2%. The sequenced sample consisted of naive CD8+ T cells from blood, with Jurkat cell RNA spiked in. Subset of the sample: FACS-sorted CD8+CD4-CCR7+CD45RA+ naive T cells. The receptors derive from a human donor in good health. Some libraries in this study had Jurkat cell RNA spiked in.

In its sample, this clonotype is medium-sized. The rearrangement uses TRBV6-2 or TRBV6-3 and TRBJ2-6, with unresolved D. Germline lookup yields CDR1 MNHEY and CDR2 SVGEGT. The CDR3 is 16 residues long. The ends were cut back, 0 bases at V and 4 bases at J, with 10 bases in the middle. The CDR3 here is CASSYSEDVGANVLTF. CDR3 DNA: TGTGCCAGCAGTTACTCAGAGGACGTGGGGGCCAACGTCCTGACTTTC.

This clonotype was recorded a few times. The J gene is TRBJ1-2, the V gene TRBV6-2 or TRBV6-3; D is ambiguous. Germline lookup yields CDR1 MNHEY and CDR2 SVGEGT. V gave up 5 bases and J gave up 4 bases, with 17 bases separating them. The CDR3 runs 15 residues. The CDR3 DNA reads TGTGCCAGCAGTCTCTGGGCCGGGAGCGCCTATGGCTACACCTTC. It translates to CASSLWAGSAYGYTF.

This clonotype came up many times. The V and J genes are TRBV20-1 and TRBJ2-3, with 9 bases lining up with TRBD2. Germline CDR1 DFQATT, CDR2 SNEGSKA (reference sequence). CDR3 length: 17 residues. Trimming took 0 bases from V and 2 from J; bases not matched to a gene: 9. CDR3 nucleotides: TGCAGTGCTAGAGATTCCGGGACTAGCTCCGTCACAGATACGCAGTATTTT. The encoded protein is CSARDSGTSSVTDTQYF.

This clonotype was observed at least ten times. This rearrangement joins TRBV2 to TRBJ1-1; tentatively, D is TRBD1 (5 bases). V was pared by 7 bases and J by 4 bases, with 13 bases between. Per germline, CDR1 SNHLY and CDR2 FYNNEI. CDR3 length equals 13 residues. CDR3 residues: CASKMDGGTEAFF. The CDR3 DNA is TGTGCCAGCAAAATGGACGGGGGCACTGAAGCTTTCTTT. Full variable domain (outside the CDR3, taken from reference TRBV2 and TRBJ1-1): EPEVTQTPSHQVTQMGQEVILRCVPISNHLYFYWYRQILGQKVEFLVSFYNNEISEKSEIFDDQFSVERPDGSNFTLKIRSTKLEDSAMYFCASKMDGGTEAFFGQGTRLTVV.

The genes are TRBV6-2 or TRBV6-3 and TRBJ2-2; TRBD1 agrees at 7 bases. V gave up 9 bases and J gave up 4 bases; unmatched junction bases: 5. Germline assignment: CDR1 MNHEY and CDR2 SVGEGT. The CDR3 has 13 residues. The CDR3 nucleotides read TGTGCCAGAGGGGGCACTGGCACCGGGGAGCTGTTTTTT. This codes for CARGGTGTGELFF.

This clonotype came up many times. The rearrangement uses TRBV9 and TRBJ2-3; 7 bases map to TRBD1. From germline, CDR1 is SGDLS and CDR2 YYNGEE. The V segment lost 4 bases and the J segment 1 base; nucleotides outside the gene matches: 3. CDR3 length: 14 residues. In DNA form, the CDR3 reads TGTGCCAGCAGCCCCGGACAGGGCACAGATACGCAGTATTTT. This encodes CASSPGQGTDTQYF.

The V gene is TRBV4-1, the J gene TRBJ1-5, with D hard to call. Looked up from germline, CDR1 is MGHRA and CDR2 is YSYEKL. The length of the CDR3 is 14 residues. Trimming cost V 3 bases and J 6 bases, with 12 bases left between them. CDR3 bases: TGCGCCAGCAGCCACCGAGACCGGGGTCAGCCCCAGCATTTT. Its protein is CASSHRDRGQPQHF.

This clonotype has at least ten counts. The J gene is TRBJ2-7, the V gene TRBV19; a possible D gene is TRBD1 (5 bases). The CDR3 is 13 amino acids. Trimming took off 5 bases at V and 5 bases at J, with 13 bases between the two ends. Germline V gene data show CDR1 as LNHDA and CDR2 as SQIVND (reference sequence). The CDR3 bases are TGTGCCAGTAGTGCTCAGGGATCCCACGAGCAGTACTTC. Translated, it gives CASSAQGSHEQYF.

This clonotype has at least ten counts. The genes are TRBV3-1 and TRBJ2-5; 9 bases map to TRBD2. This CDR3 contains 18 residues. The junction had 10 bases not matched to a gene; V was cut back by 0 bases and J by 2 bases. Germline V gene sequence: CDR1 LGHDT, CDR2 YNNKEL (reference sequence). The CDR3 DNA reads TGTGCCAGCAGCCAAGATGCCGTGGTGCTAGCGGGGCAAGAGACCCAGTACTTC. This sequence encodes CASSQDAVVLAGQETQYF.